These 9 T cell receptor beta chains were all obtained from the same sample, sequenced in a study of shared clonotypes between healthy human individuals. Profiling relied on immunoSEQ multiplex PCR, and the TCRdb table lists in-frame clones only, not all of them. The sample comprises about 2.4 million clones, around nine tenths of which are singletons, and over 0.12% rests with the top ten. The specimen was naive CD4+ T cells sorted from blood. Described subset: CD45RA+ positively selected. These receptors were collected from a man between 18 and 35 years old in good health.

The chain is built from TRBV10-1 and TRBJ2-1; D tentatively fits TRBD1 or TRBD2 (5 bases each). The CDR3 contains 14 residues. V shed 5 bases and J shed 0 bases, with 8 bases lying between them. Germline CDR1 WNHNN, CDR2 SYGVQD (reference sequence). The CDR3 nucleotides are TGCGCCAGCAGTCGGGACGTCTCCTACAATGAGCAGTTCTTC. This translates into CASSRDVSYNEQFF.

This sequence joins TRBV29-1 and TRBJ2-1; D not resolved. Trimming removed 3 bases from V and 6 bases from J, with 9 bases in between. The CDR3 extends over 12 amino acids. Germline V gene data show CDR1 as SQVTM and CDR2 as ANQGSEA. The CDR3 nucleotides are TGCAGCGTTGACGGCCTAGGCAATGAGCAGTTCTTC. It encodes CSVDGLGNEQFF.

The chain recombines TRBV4-3 with TRBJ2-3; D is undetermined. Trimming shortened V by 4 bases and J by 0 bases, and 14 bases separated the two germline ends. This CDR3 spans 16 amino acids. CDR1 is LGHNA, CDR2 YSLEER, per germline. This CDR3 reads CASSLTGGKSTDTQYF. The CDR3 DNA follows: TGCGCCAGCAGCCTTACTGGCGGAAAAAGCACAGATACGCAGTATTTT.

The chain combines TRBV9 with TRBJ2-3; D is undetermined. CDR3 length: 13 residues. Trimming pared 3 bases from V and 4 bases from J, leaving 9 bases between. The V gene's germline CDR1 is SGDLS and CDR2 YYNGEE. The CDR3 region has the DNA TGTGCCAGCAGCGCCCCCAGCCCAGATACGCAGTATTTT. Encoded protein: CASSAPSPDTQYF.

The chain joins TRBV30 to TRBJ2-7; no reliable D call. Germline V lookup: CDR1 GTSNPN, CDR2 SVGIG (reference sequence). The CDR3 runs to 13 residues. V was clipped by 0 bases and J by 4 bases, with 10 bases between them. The CDR3 reads CAWSVGLVYEQYF. The CDR3 DNA reads as TGTGCCTGGAGTGTAGGGCTAGTTTACGAGCAGTACTTC. The entire variable domain, with the rest obtained from reference TRBV30 and TRBJ2-7, is as follows: SQTIHQWPATLVQPVGSPLSLECTVEGTSNPNLYWYRQAAGRGLQLLFYSVGIGQISSEVPQNLSASRPQDRQFILSSKKLLLSDSGFYLCAWSVGLVYEQYFGPGTRLTVT.

This clone was picked up one time. The V gene is TRBV11-2, the J gene TRBJ2-7; D uncertain. Germline V gene lookup returns CDR1 SGHAT and CDR2 FQNNGV. The CDR3 is 13 residues long. V lost 5 bases and J 2 bases, leaving 10 bases between the germline ends. CDR3 residues: CASSITLTYEQYF. The CDR3 DNA reads TGTGCCAGCAGCATAACACTAACCTACGAGCAGTACTTC.

Notes on this clone: Other DNA sequences in the sample encode the same CDR3. The chain links TRBV27 to TRBJ1-1, with 7 positions matching TRBD1. The germline gives CDR1 MNHEY, CDR2 SMNVEV (reference sequence). Trimming removed 2 bases from V and 6 bases from J; junction bases left unmatched: 6. This CDR3 spans 14 amino acids. This CDR3 reads CASSLRQGGAEAFF. CDR3 nucleotides: TGTGCCAGCAGTTTACGACAGGGCGGCGCTGAAGCTTTCTTT.

A single count supports this clone. The same CDR3 can be traced to other DNA sequences in this sample. V usage is TRBV5-1 and J usage is TRBJ2-5; possibly TRBD1 for D (5 bases). Per the germline V gene, CDR1 is SGHRS and CDR2 is YFSETQ. There are 12 residues in the CDR3. The V end was cut by 1 base, the J end by 4 bases, with 5 bases between. For the CDR3, the DNA is TGCGCCAGCAGCTTGAGGGGAGAGACCCAGTACTTC. Translation gives CASSLRGETQYF.

The V call is TRBV11-2, the J call TRBJ2-1, with 7 positions matching TRBD2. The CDR3 totals 16 residues. The V gene's germline CDR1 is SGHAT and CDR2 FQNNGV. V lost 6 bases and J lost 5; bases outside the gene matches: 13. CDR3 bases: TGTGCCAGCAGACCTGGGCGGGGAGGGGTGGACAATGAGCAGTTCTTC. Translation gives CASRPGRGGVDNEQFF.